The 4 T cell receptor beta chains presented below share a single source sample, sequenced in a study of cytomegalovirus exposure and HLA in healthy donors. 13 Jbeta primers and 60 Vbeta primers were used for the PCR. Clones were sequenced by immunoSEQ multiplex PCR, and TCRdb holds only the in-frame ones, with some missing. This table holds 100,000 to 150,000 clones, around 80% found once. Sequencing was performed on PBMCs. These receptors originate from a man younger than 45 in good health and CMV-seropositive.

This rearrangement joins TRBV9 to TRBJ2-2; D gene unclear. This CDR3 has 15 amino acids. V lost 0 bases and J 4 bases, leaving 10 bases between the germline ends. Germline V lookup: CDR1 SGDLS, CDR2 YYNGEE. The CDR3 nucleotides are TGTGCCAGCAGCGTAGCGTACGGTTTCACCGGGGAGCTGTTTTTT. This encodes CASSVAYGFTGELFF.

The J gene is TRBJ2-3, the V gene TRBV7-7; a possible D gene is TRBD2 (6 bases). The CDR3 runs 14 residues. Trimming removed 5 bases from V and 1 base from J, with 10 bases in between. CDR1 and CDR2 from the germline V gene are SSHAT and FNYEAQ (reference sequence). The CDR3 protein is CASSLREGTDTQYF. In nucleotides, the CDR3 is TGTGCCAGCAGCCTCAGGGAGGGCACAGATACGCAGTATTTT.

This clone has more than one count but fewer than ten. The chain has TRBV30 and TRBJ1-5, with D perhaps TRBD1 (5 bases). Trimming removed 0 bases at V and 7 bases at J, with 13 bases between. The CDR3 is 14 amino acids. Per the germline V gene, CDR1 is GTSNPN and CDR2 is SVGIG (reference sequence). Here the CDR3 DNA reads TGTGCCTGGAGTGTGATAGCAGGGCAACAGCCCCAGCATTTT. Encoded protein: CAWSVIAGQQPQHF.

The chain has TRBV28 and TRBJ1-1; 8 bases are shared with TRBD1. V lost 11 bases, J lost 4 bases, and 6 bases stayed unmatched. Germline V gene sequence: CDR1 MDHEN, CDR2 SYDVKM. CDR3 length: 12 amino acids. CDR3 loop: CAASDRVTEAFF. DNA of the CDR3: TGTGCCGCTTCGGACAGGGTCACTGAAGCTTTCTTT.